The clone carrying this TCR beta chain was counted between two and nine times. Deletions cut 1 base from V and 5 bases from J, with 6 bases between. The CDR3 is made up of 13 amino acids. Germline V gene data show CDR1 as SGHVS and CDR2 as FQNEAQ. This entry belongs to a study of beta chain features in type 1 diabetes. The whole isolated RNA underwent reverse transcription, so sequencing captured expressed TCRB transcripts. For naive, central memory and regulatory T cell samples, reads averaged around 3.8 million. Repertoires were generated with immunoSEQ multiplex PCR, while TCRdb's copy carries only in-frame clones and drops some. The repertoire holds 350,000 to 400,000 clones, with roughly 16% as singletons.

The sample comprised naive CD4+ T cells from blood. The rearrangement joins TRBV7-8 to TRBJ1-5, with D uncertain. The clonotype comes from a woman aged 18-29 years in good health. The CDR3 protein is CASSLGRDQPQHF. CDR3 nucleotide sequence: TGTGCCAGCAGCTTAGGGCGGGATCAGCCCCAGCATTTT.